The entry below describes one T cell receptor beta chain. This specimen comes from a study of cytomegalovirus exposure and HLA in healthy donors. The V gene lost 9 bases and the J gene lost 3 bases, with 19 bases spanning the gap. This CDR3 contains 14 residues. PCR primers comprised 60 Vbeta and 13 Jbeta primers. Here immunoSEQ multiplex PCR was the method, and the copy in TCRdb shows in-frame clones only, minus some. The sample consists of more than 110,000 clones, approximately 84% of them appearing once. The material sequenced was PBMCs. The rearrangement joins TRBV5-3 to TRBJ2-7; D may be TRBD1 (6 bases). TRBV5-3 is classed as an ORF, of uncertain function. This receptor was identified in a man younger than 40 in good health and CMV-seropositive. CDR3 loop: CAKGVEGENYEQYF. Written as DNA, the CDR3 is TGTGCCAAGGGGGTTGAGGGAGAGAACTACGAGCAGTACTTC.